This T cell receptor (beta chain) emerged from a study of response to subunit inactivated influenza vaccine. Study results and limitations: The authors put forward the suggestion that each seasonal influenza vaccination may bring in only a limited number of new T cells.

In regard to this clonotype: Its target is unknown.

From the RT-PCR reads, TCRdb called clonotypes with MiXCR, one entry per CDR3 protein. The sample has around 760,000 distinct CDR3 sequences, roughly 14% seen once; the top ten hold 6% to 8%. The receptor was derived from a man aged 45-65 years who received an inactivated influenza vaccine. Sample: PBMCs from blood, taken around 14 days before vaccination.

The CDR3: CSVVDTGELFF. Written as DNA, the CDR3 is TGCAGCGTTGTTGACACCGGGGAGCTGTTTTTT. V is TRBV29-1 and J is TRBJ2-2; D is undetermined. Germline CDR1 reads SQVTM; CDR2 reads ANQGSEA. Trimming cost V 4 bases and J 3 bases, with 3 bases left between them. The CDR3 runs to 11 residues.